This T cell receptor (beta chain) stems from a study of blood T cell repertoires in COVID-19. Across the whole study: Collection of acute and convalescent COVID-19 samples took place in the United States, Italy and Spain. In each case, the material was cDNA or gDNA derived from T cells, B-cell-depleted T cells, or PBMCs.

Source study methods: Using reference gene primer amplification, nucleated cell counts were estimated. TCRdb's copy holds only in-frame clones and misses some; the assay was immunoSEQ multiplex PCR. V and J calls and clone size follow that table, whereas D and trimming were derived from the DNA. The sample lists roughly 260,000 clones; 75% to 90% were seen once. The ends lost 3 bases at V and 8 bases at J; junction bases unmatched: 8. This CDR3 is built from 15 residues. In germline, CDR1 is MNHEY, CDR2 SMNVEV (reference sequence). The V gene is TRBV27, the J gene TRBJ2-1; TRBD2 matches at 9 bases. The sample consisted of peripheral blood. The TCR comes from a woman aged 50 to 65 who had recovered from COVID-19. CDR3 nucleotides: TGTGCCAGCAGTTTTCTAGCGGGGTTCCACGATGAGCAGTTCTTC. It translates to CASSFLAGFHDEQFF.